One and the same sample provided the 9 T cell receptor beta chains below, sequenced in a study of radiotherapy plus CTLA-4 blockade in lung cancer. TCRdb's table, derived via immunoSEQ multiplex PCR, lists solely in-frame clones and lacks some. Of around 90,000 clones in the sample, about four fifths are singletons; the top ten hold 0.65% to 0.9%. Sequenced here: peripheral blood, sampled from a patient treated with radiotherapy plus ipilimumab. These receptors all come from a human donor with non-small cell lung cancer who had stable disease on radiotherapy plus ipilimumab.

J is TRBJ1-1 and V is TRBV30; tentative D call: TRBD1 (5 bases). This CDR3 comprises 13 residues. Germline V CDR1 and CDR2: GTSNPN, SVGIG (reference sequence). Trimming cost V 0 bases and J 1 base, with 6 bases left between them. The CDR3 loop reads CAWSVGQNTEAFF. The CDR3 region has the DNA TGTGCCTGGAGTGTAGGACAGAACACTGAAGCTTTCTTT.

The J gene is TRBJ2-5, the V gene TRBV5-4; 8 bases agree with TRBD1. Unmatched junction bases numbered 11, after V lost 0 bases and J lost 4 bases. This CDR3 has 17 amino acids. Germline V gene sequence: CDR1 SGHNT, CDR2 YYREEE (reference sequence). Written as DNA, the CDR3 is TGTGCCAGCAGCTTGGGTCCCGACAGGGGTTTAGGAGAGACCCAGTACTTC. The encoded protein is CASSLGPDRGLGETQYF.

This chain's CDR3 is CASSQERAQPQHF. The CDR3 coding sequence is TGTGCCAGCAGCCAAGAACGGGCCCAGCCCCAGCATTTT. V gene TRBV4-2 combines with J gene TRBJ1-5; unclear D gene. The CDR3 has 13 residues. Germline V lookup: CDR1 LGHNA, CDR2 YNFKEQ. Trimming left V 0 bases short and J 7 bases short, with 7 bases between.

This clone was counted a single time. This rearrangement joins TRBV5-6 to TRBJ2-2; perhaps TRBD2 as D (6 bases). Trimming removed 4 bases at V and 6 bases at J, with 19 bases between. Per germline, CDR1 SGHDT and CDR2 YYEEEE. This CDR3 has 16 residues. CDR3 amino acids: CASSHRWRGRSGELFF. The CDR3 region has the DNA TGTGCCAGCAGCCACAGATGGAGGGGAAGGTCCGGGGAGCTGTTTTTT.

The rearrangement uses TRBV5-1 and TRBJ1-5; no clear D. V lost 0 bases, J lost 0 bases, and 7 bases lay in between. Per the germline V gene, CDR1 is SGHRS and CDR2 is YFSETQ. This CDR3 is built from 15 residues. The CDR3 loop is CASSLGAYSNQPQHF. As DNA, the CDR3 is TGCGCCAGCAGCTTGGGAGCTTATAGCAATCAGCCCCAGCATTTT.

This rearrangement joins TRBV7-9 to TRBJ1-2; D unclear. The CDR3 consists of 13 residues. The V end was cut by 3 bases, the J end by 4 bases, with 9 bases between. The germline CDR1 and CDR2 sequences are SEHNR and FQNEAQ (reference sequence). CDR3 region: CASSLEASYGYTF. CDR3 sequence (DNA): TGTGCCAGCAGCTTGGAGGCCAGCTATGGCTACACCTTC.

This clone was recorded once. V gene TRBV7-8 combines with J gene TRBJ1-1; perhaps TRBD1 as D (6 bases). Trimming shortened V by 5 bases and J by 5 bases, and 15 bases separated the two germline ends. This CDR3 has 14 residues. Germline V lookup: CDR1 SGHVS, CDR2 FQNEAQ. Here the CDR3 reads CASSLTNQGTEAFF. The CDR3 DNA is TGTGCCAGCAGCCTAACTAATCAGGGGACTGAAGCTTTCTTT.

This chain connects TRBV7-2 to TRBJ2-1; 7 bases map to TRBD2. Germline values: CDR1 SGHTA, CDR2 FQGNSA. The CDR3 contains 17 residues. V gave up 2 bases and J gave up 6 bases; unmatched junction bases: 13. CDR3 amino acids: CASSLWRPGLKTNEQFF. CDR3 DNA: TGTGCCAGCAGCTTATGGCGACCGGGACTAAAGACCAATGAGCAGTTCTTC.

The chain links TRBV18 to TRBJ2-7; weak D call: TRBD2 (5 bases). Trimming took off 3 bases at V and 2 bases at J, with 11 bases between the two ends. This CDR3 has 14 residues. The germline CDR1 and CDR2 sequences are KGHSH and LQKENI. The CDR3 sequence is CASSPDHGAYEQYF. The CDR3 DNA follows: TGTGCCAGCTCACCGGATCACGGGGCCTACGAGCAGTACTTC.